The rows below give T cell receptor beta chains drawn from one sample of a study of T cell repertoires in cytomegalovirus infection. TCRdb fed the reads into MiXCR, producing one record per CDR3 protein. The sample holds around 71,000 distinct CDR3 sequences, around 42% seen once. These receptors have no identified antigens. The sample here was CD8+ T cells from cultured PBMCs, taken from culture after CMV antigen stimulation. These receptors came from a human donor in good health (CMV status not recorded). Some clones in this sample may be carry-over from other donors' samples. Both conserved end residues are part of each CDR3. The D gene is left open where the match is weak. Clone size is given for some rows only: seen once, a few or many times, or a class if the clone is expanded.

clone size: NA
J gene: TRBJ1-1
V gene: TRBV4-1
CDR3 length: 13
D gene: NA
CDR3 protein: CASSQWVNTEAFF
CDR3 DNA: TGCGCCAGCAGCCAATGGGTGAACACTGAAGCTTTCTTT

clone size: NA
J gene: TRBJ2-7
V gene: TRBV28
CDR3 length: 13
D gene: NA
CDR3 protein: CASGVGGLYEQYF
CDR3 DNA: TGTGCCAGCGGGGTGGGGGGGCTCTACGAGCAGTACTTC

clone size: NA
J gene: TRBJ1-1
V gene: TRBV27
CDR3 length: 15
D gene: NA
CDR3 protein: CASSLQAFMNTEAFF
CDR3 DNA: TGTGCCAGCAGTCTCCAGGCCTTTATGAACACTGAAGCTTTCTTT

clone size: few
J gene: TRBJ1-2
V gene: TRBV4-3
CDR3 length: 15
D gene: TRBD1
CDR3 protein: CASSHSRDSLYGYTF
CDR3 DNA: TGCGCCAGCAGCCACTCTCGGGACAGCCTATATGGCTACACCTTC

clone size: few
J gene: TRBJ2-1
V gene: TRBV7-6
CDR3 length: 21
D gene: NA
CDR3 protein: CASSLAPLRGGALSSYNEQFF
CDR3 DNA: TGTGCCAGCAGCTTAGCGCCTCTAAGGGGGGGAGCCCTAAGCTCCTACAATGAGCAGTTCTTC

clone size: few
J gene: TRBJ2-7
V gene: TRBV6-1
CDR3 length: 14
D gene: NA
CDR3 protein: CASSDGQVIHEQYF
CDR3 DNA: TGTGCCAGCAGTGATGGGCAGGTTATCCACGAGCAGTACTTC

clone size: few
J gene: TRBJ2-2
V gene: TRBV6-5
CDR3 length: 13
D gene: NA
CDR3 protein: CASSYRRTGELFF
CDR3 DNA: TGTGCCAGCAGTTACCGACGGACCGGGGAGCTGTTTTTT

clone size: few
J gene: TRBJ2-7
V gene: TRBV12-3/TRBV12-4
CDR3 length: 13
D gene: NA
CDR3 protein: CASSLGDGYEQYF
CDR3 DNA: TGTGCCAGCAGTCTTGGGGACGGTTACGAGCAGTACTTC

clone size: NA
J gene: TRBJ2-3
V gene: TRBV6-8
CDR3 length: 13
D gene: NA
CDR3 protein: CASSYSQADTQYF
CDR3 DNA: TGTGCCAGCAGTTACAGTCAGGCAGATACGCAGTATTTT

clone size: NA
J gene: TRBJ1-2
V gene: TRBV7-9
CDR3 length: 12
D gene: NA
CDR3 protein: CASSVGLNGYTF
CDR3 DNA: TGTGCCAGCAGCGTAGGACTGAATGGCTACACCTTC

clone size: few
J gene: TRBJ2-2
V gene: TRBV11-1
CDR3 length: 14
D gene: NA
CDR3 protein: CASSLNPSTGELFF
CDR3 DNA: TGTGCCAGCAGCTTAAACCCGAGCACCGGGGAGCTGTTTTTT

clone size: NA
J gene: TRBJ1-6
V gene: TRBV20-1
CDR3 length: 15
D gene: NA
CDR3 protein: CSASGDRLTESPLHF
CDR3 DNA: TGCAGTGCTAGTGGCGACAGGTTGACTGAATCACCCCTCCACTTT

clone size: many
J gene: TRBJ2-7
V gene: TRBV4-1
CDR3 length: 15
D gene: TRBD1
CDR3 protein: CASSQETGYSYEQYF
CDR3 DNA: TGCGCCAGCAGCCAGGAGACAGGGTACTCCTACGAGCAGTACTTC

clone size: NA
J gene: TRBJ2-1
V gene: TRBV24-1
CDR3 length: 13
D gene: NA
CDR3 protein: CATRLQDNPKQFF
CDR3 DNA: TGTGCCACCAGACTGCAGGACAATCCTAAGCAGTTCTTC

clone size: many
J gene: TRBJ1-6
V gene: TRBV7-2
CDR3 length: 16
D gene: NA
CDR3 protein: CASSLEWGSYNSPLHF
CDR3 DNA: TGTGCCAGCAGCTTAGAATGGGGCTCCTATAATTCACCCCTCCACTTT

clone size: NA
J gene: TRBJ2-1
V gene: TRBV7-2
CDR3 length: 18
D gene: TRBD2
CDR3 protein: CASSLALIGAGGPNEQFF
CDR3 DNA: TGTGCCAGCAGCTTAGCGCTAATAGGAGCGGGGGGGCCGAATGAGCAGTTCTTC

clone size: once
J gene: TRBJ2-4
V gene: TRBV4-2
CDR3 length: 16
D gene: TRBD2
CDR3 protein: CASSQRLAEAKNIQYF
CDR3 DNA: TGTGCCAGCAGCCAAAGACTAGCGGAAGCCAAAAACATTCAGTACTTC

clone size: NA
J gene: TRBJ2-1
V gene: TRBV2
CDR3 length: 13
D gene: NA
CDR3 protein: CASSEDSRDEQFF
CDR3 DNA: TGTGCCAGCAGTGAAGATAGCAGGGATGAGCAGTTCTTC

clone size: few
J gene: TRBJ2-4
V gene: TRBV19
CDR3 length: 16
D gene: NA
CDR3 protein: CASSIPDYGKVAIQYF
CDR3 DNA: TGTGCCAGTAGTATTCCCGACTATGGAAAAGTTGCCATTCAGTACTTC

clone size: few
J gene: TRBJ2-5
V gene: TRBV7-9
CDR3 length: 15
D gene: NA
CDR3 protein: CASSSREKNQETQYF
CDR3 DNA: TGTGCCAGCAGCTCCCGGGAGAAAAACCAAGAGACCCAGTACTTC

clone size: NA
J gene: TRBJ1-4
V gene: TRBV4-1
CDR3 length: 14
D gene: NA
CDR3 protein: CASSRAGANEKLFF
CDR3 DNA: TGCGCCAGCAGCCGGGCCGGGGCTAATGAAAAACTGTTTTTT

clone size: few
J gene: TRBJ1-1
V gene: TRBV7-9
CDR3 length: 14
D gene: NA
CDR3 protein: CASSSWSGGTEAFF
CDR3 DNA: TGTGCCAGCAGCTCCTGGTCGGGGGGAACTGAAGCTTTCTTT

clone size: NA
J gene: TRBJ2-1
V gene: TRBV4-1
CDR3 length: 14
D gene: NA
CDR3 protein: CASSQDRQGDEQFF
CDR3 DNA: TGCGCCAGCAGCCAAGATCGGCAGGGCGATGAGCAGTTCTTC

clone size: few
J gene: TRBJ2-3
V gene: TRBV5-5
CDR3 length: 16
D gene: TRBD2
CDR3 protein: CASSLLGLAGEDTQYF
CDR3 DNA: TGTGCCAGCAGCTTGTTGGGACTGGCGGGGGAAGATACGCAGTATTTT

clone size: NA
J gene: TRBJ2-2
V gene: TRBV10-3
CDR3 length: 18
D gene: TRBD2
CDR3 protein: CAISDSRASGATTGELFF
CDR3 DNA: TGTGCCATCAGTGACTCCAGGGCTAGCGGGGCAACCACCGGGGAGCTGTTTTTT

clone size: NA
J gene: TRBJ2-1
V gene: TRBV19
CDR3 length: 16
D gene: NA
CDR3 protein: CASSSDPLRSYNEQFF
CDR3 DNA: TGTGCCAGTAGTTCTGACCCCTTACGGTCCTACAATGAGCAGTTCTTC

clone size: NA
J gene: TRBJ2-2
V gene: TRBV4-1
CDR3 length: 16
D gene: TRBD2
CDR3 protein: CASSQPERGATGELFF
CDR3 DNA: TGCGCCAGCAGCCAACCCGAGCGGGGGGCGACCGGGGAGCTGTTTTTT

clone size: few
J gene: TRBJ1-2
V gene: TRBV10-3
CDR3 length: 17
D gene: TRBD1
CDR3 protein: CAISTDQRGQGGYGYTF
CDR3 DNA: TGTGCCATCAGCACAGATCAACGCGGACAGGGGGGCTATGGCTACACCTTC

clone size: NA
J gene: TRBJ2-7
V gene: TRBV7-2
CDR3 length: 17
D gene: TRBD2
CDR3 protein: CASSSGTSGGALDEQYF
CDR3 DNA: TGTGCCAGCAGCTCCGGGACTAGCGGGGGGGCCTTAGACGAGCAGTACTTC

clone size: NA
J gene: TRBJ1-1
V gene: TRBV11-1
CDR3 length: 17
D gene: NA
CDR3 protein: CASSPHGVGSLNTEAFF
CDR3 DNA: TGTGCCAGCAGCCCCCATGGGGTGGGCAGCTTGAACACTGAAGCTTTCTTT

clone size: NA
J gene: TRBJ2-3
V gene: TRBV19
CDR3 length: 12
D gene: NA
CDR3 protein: CASSMGTDTQYF
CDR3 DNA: TGTGCCAGTAGTATGGGCACAGATACGCAGTATTTT

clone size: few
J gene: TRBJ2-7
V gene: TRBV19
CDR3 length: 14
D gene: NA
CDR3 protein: CASSIASKGREQYF
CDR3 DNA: TGTGCCAGTAGTATAGCTTCCAAGGGGAGGGAGCAGTACTTC

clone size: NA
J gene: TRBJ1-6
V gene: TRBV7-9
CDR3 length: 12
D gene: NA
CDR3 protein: CASSHGNSPLHF
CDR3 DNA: TGTGCCAGCAGCCATGGTAATTCACCCCTCCACTTT

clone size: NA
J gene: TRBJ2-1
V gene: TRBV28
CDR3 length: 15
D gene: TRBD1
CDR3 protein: CASSWSGGYFNEQFF
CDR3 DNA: TGTGCCAGCAGTTGGTCAGGGGGCTATTTCAATGAGCAGTTCTTC

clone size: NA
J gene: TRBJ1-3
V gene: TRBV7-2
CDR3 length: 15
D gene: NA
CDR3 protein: CASSWVGQGKHTIYF
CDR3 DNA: TGTGCCAGCAGCTGGGTCGGGCAGGGCAAGCACACCATATATTTT

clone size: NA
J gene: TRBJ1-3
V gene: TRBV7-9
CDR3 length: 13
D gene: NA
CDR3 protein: CASSGRGGNTIYF
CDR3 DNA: TGTGCCAGCAGCGGCCGGGGGGGAAACACCATATATTTT

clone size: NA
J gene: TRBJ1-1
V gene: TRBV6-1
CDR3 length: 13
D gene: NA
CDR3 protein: CASSRGAYTEAFF
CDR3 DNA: TGTGCCAGCTCTAGGGGGGCGTACACTGAAGCTTTCTTT

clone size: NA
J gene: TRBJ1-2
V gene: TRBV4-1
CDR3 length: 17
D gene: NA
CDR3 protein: CASSPTRDGLGDYGYTF
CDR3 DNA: TGCGCCAGCAGCCCGACGCGAGACGGGTTGGGCGACTATGGCTACACCTTC

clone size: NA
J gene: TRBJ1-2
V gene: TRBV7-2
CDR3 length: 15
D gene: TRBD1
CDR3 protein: CASSLAPGQGSGYTF
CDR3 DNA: TGTGCCAGCAGCTTAGCGCCGGGACAGGGGTCTGGCTACACCTTC

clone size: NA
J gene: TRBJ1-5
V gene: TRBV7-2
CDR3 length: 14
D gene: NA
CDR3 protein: CASSLGGTGQPQHF
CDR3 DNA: TGTGCCAGCAGCTTAGGAGGGACCGGTCAGCCCCAGCATTTT

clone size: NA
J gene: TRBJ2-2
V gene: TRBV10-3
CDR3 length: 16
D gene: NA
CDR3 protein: CAISASGRWNTGELFF
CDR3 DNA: TGTGCCATCAGTGCGTCAGGACGGTGGAACACCGGGGAGCTGTTTTTT

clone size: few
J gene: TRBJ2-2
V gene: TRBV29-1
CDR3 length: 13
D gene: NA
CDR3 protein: CSVERQDTGELFF
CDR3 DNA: TGCAGCGTTGAAAGGCAGGACACCGGGGAGCTGTTTTTT

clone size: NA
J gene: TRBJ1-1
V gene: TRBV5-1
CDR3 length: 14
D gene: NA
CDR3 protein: CASSPSEGLTEAFF
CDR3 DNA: TGCGCCAGCAGCCCCTCGGAGGGGCTCACTGAAGCTTTCTTT

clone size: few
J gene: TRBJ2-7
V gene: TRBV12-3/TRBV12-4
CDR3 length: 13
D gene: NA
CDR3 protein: CASSLRTGYEQYF
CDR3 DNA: TGTGCCAGCAGTCTTAGGACCGGCTACGAGCAGTACTTC

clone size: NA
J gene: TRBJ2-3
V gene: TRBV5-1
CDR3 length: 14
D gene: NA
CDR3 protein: CASSLTASTDTQYF
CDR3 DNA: TGCGCCAGCAGCTTGACAGCATCCACAGATACGCAGTATTTT

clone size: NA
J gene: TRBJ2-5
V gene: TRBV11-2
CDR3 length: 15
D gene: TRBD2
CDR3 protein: CASSWTSGGSETQYF
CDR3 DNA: TGTGCCAGCAGTTGGACTAGCGGGGGATCAGAGACCCAGTACTTC

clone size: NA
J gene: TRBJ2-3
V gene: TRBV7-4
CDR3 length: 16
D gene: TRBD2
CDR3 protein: CASNWVGEGSTDTQYF
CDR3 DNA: TGTGCCAGCAACTGGGTTGGGGAGGGTAGCACAGATACGCAGTATTTT

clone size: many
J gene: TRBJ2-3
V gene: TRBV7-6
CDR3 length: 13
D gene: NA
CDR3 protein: CASSLGGTDTQYF
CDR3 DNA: TGTGCCAGCAGCTTAGGAGGCACAGATACGCAGTATTTT

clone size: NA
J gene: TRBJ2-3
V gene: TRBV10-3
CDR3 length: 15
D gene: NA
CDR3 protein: CAIAKGGGGTDTQYF
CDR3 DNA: TGTGCCATCGCGAAGGGGGGTGGGGGCACAGATACGCAGTATTTT

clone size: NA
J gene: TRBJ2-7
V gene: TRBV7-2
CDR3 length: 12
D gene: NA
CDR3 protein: CASGTITYEQYF
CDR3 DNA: TGTGCCAGCGGGACAATAACCTACGAGCAGTACTTC

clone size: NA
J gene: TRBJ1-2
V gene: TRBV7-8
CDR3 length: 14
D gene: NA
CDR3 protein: CASSLWMKTYGYTF
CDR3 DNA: TGTGCCAGCAGCTTATGGATGAAAACCTATGGCTACACCTTC